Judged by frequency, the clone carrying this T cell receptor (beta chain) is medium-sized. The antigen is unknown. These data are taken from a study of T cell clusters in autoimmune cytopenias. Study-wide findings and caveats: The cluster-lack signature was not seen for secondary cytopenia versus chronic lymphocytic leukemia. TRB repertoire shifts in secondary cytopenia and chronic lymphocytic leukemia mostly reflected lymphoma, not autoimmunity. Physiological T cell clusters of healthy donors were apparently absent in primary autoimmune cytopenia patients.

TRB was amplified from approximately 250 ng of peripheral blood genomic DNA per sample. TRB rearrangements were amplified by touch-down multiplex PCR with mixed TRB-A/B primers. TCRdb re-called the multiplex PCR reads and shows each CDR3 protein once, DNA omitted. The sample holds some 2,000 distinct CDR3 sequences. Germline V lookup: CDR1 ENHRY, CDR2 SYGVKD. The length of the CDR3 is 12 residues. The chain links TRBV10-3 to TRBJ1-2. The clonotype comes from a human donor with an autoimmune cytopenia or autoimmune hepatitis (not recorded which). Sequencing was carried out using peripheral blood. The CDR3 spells CAISDADYGYTF.